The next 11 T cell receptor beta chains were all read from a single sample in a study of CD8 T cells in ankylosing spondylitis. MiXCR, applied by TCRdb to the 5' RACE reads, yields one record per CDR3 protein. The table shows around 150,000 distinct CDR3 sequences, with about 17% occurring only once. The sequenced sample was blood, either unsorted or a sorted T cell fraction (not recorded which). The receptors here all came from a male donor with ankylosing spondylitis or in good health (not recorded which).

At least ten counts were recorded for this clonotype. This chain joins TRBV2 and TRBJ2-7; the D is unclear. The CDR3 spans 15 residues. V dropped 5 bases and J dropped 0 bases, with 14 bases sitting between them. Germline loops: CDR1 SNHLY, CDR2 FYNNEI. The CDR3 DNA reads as TGTGCCAGCAGTACCGTCGGGTCAAGCTCCTACGAGCAGTACTTC. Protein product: CASSTVGSSSYEQYF.

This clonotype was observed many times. The CDR3 DNA reads as TGCAGCATTCCGACAGCTTTGAACACTGAAGCTTTCTTT. Residues: CSIPTALNTEAFF. The chain couples TRBV29-1 to TRBJ1-1, with D perhaps matching TRBD1 (5 bases). Per the germline V gene, CDR1 is SQVTM and CDR2 is ANQGSEA. This CDR3 has 13 amino acids. V gave up 8 bases and J gave up 0 bases, with 13 bases separating them.

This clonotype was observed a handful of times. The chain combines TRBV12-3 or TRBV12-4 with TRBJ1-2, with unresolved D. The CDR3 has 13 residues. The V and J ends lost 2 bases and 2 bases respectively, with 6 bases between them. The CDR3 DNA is TGTGCCAGCAGTTTATCGCAGAACTATGGCTACACCTTC. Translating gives CASSLSQNYGYTF.

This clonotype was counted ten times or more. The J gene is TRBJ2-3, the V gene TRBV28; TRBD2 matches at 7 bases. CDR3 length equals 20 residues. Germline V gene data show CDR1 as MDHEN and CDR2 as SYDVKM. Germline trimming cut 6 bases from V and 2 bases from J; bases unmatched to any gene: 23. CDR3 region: CASSLRILATVGGTTDTQYF. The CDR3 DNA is TGTGCCAGCAGCCTAAGGATCCTAGCGACGGTGGGAGGGACCACAGATACGCAGTATTTT.

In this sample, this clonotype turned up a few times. CDR3 region: CASTQQENTGELFF. In DNA form, the CDR3 reads TGTGCCAGTACGCAGCAGGAGAACACCGGGGAGCTGTTTTTT. The V gene is TRBV19, the J gene TRBJ2-2; unclear D gene. With 7 bases removed from V and 1 base from J, the gap between germline ends came to 10 bases. Germline CDR1 reads LNHDA; CDR2 reads SQIVND (reference sequence). The CDR3 consists of 14 residues.

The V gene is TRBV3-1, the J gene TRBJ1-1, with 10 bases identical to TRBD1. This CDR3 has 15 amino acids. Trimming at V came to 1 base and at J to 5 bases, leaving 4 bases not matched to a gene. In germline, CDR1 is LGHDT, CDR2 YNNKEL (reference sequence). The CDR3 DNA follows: TGTGCCAGCAGCCAAGTGGGGACAGGGGAGACTGAAGCTTTCTTT. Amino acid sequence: CASSQVGTGETEAFF.

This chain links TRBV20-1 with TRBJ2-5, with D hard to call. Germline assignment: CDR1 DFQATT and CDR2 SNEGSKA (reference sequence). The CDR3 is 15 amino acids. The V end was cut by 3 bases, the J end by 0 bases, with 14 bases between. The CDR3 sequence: CSARSLGIYQETQYF. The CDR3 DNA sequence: TGCAGTGCTAGGTCGTTGGGAATTTACCAAGAGACCCAGTACTTC.

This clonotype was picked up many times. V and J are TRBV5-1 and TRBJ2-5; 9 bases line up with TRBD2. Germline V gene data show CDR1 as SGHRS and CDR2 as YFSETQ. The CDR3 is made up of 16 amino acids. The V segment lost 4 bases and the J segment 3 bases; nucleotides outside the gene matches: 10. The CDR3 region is CASSPQSTSGKETQYF. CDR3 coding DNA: TGCGCCAGCAGCCCTCAATCGACTAGCGGAAAAGAGACCCAGTACTTC. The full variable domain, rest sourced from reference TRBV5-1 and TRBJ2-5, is KAGVTQTPRYLIKTRGQQVTLSCSPISGHRSVSWYQQTPGQGLQFLFEYFSETQRNKGNFPGRFSGRQFSNSRSEMNVSTLELGDSALYLCASSPQSTSGKETQYFGPGTRLLVL.

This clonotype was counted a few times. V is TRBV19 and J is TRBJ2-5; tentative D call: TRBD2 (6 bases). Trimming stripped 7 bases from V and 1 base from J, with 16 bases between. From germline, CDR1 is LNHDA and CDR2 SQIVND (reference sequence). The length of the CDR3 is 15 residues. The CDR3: CASMGVGGTQETQYF. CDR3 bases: TGTGCCAGTATGGGCGTCGGCGGGACCCAAGAGACCCAGTACTTC.

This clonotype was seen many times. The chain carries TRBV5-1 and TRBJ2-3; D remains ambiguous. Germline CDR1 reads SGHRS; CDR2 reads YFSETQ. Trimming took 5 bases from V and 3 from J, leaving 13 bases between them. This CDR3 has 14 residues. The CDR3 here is CASSNGVGTDTQYF. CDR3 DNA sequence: TGCGCCAGCAGTAATGGGGTCGGGACAGATACGCAGTATTTT.

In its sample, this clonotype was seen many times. CDR3 protein: CAISDREGSGRSYGYTF. As DNA, the CDR3 is TGTGCCATCAGTGATCGTGAGGGATCAGGGCGAAGCTATGGCTACACCTTC. The V gene is TRBV10-3, the J gene TRBJ1-2, with D perhaps TRBD1 (5 bases). Germline assignment: CDR1 ENHRY and CDR2 SYGVKD. Trimming stripped 3 bases from V and 4 bases from J, with 21 bases between. CDR3 length equals 17 residues.